This TCR beta chain was sequenced in a study of blood T cell repertoires in COVID-19. Whole-study context: Samples taken during acute and convalescent COVID-19 were collected in the United States, Italy and Spain. Sample material is recorded as cDNA or gDNA derived from T cells, B-cell-depleted T cells, or PBMCs.

In the original workflow: Counts of nucleated cells, estimated from reference gene primer amplification, were obtained. Sequenced by immunoSEQ multiplex PCR; TCRdb stores in-frame clones only, minus some. V and J calls and clone size are copied from that table; D and trimming were computed from the DNA. The data show about 76,000 clones, around nine tenths seen once. Sample: peripheral blood. This sequence originates from a human donor in a cohort sampled during active COVID-19.

The DNA for the CDR3 is TGTGCCAGCAGCTTATCCCCGCCCGGGGGGCGCGATGGCTACACCTTC. Protein: CASSLSPPGGRDGYTF. The chain has TRBV7-2 and TRBJ1-2; perhaps TRBD1 as D (6 bases). The CDR3 covers 16 residues. V was cut by 2 bases and J by 6 bases, with 19 bases left in between. Germline V gives CDR1 SGHTA, CDR2 FQGNSA.